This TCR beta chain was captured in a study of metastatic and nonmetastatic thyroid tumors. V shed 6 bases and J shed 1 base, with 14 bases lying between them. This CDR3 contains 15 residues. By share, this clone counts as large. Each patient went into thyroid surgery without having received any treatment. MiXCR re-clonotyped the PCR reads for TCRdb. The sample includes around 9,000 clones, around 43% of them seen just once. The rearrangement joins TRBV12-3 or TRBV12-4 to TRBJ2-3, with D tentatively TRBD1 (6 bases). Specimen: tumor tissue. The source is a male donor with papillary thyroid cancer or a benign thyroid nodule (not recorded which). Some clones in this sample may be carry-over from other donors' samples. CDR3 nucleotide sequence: TGTGCCAGCAGGTATACAGGGTTAGGCACAGATACGCAGTATTTT. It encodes CASRYTGLGTDTQYF.